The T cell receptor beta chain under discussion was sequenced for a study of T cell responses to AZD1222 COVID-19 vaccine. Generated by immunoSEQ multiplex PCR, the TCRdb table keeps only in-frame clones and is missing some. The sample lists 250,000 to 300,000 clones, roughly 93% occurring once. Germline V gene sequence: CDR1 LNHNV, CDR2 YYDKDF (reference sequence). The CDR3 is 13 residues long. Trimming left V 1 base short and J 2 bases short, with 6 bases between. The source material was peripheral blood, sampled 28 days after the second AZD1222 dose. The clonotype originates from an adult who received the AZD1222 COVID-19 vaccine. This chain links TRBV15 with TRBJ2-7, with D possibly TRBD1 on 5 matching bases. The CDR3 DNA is TGTGCCACCAGCAGAGCGGACACCTACGAGCAGTACTTC. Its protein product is CATSRADTYEQYF.